This TCR beta chain was captured by sequencing in a study of T cell changes during pregnancy in multiple sclerosis. Germline V gene lookup returns CDR1 SEHNR and CDR2 FQNEAQ (reference sequence). V lost 5 bases to trimming and J lost 5 bases; unmatched junction nucleotides: 7. CDR3 size: 16 residues. The assay was immunoSEQ multiplex PCR, and TCRdb's table has in-frame clones only and misses some. The data contain approximately 89,000 clones, about 95% of them singletons. The TCR originated in a female donor with multiple sclerosis, enrolled in a pregnancy study. Material: peripheral blood, obtained in the third trimester of pregnancy. The chain carries TRBV7-9 and TRBJ2-1, with 12 bases aligning to TRBD1. The CDR3 DNA sequence: TGTGCCAGCAGCCAACGGGACAGGGGGCGTAACAATGAGCAGTTCTTC. Translation: CASSQRDRGRNNEQFF.